A single sample gave rise to the 25 T cell receptor beta chains below, sequenced in a study of blood T cell repertoires in COVID-19. Produced via immunoSEQ multiplex PCR; TCRdb's table is partial and in-frame only. The sample gives some 110,000 clones, roughly 80% of which show up once; about 3.6% is in the top ten. Sample: peripheral blood. Receptors originate from a woman of 80 years or more with active or convalescent COVID-19.

The genes are TRBV9 and TRBJ2-1; 8 bases agree with TRBD2. Germline values: CDR1 SGDLS, CDR2 YYNGEE. The CDR3 covers 16 residues. The ends lost 4 bases at V and 0 bases at J; junction bases unmatched: 6. CDR3 sequence (DNA): TGTGCCAGCAGCCCACTAGCGGCTAGCTCCTACAATGAGCAGTTCTTC. This sequence encodes CASSPLAASSYNEQFF.

J is TRBJ1-1 and V is TRBV30; D is unclear. The germline V gene encodes CDR1 GTSNPN and CDR2 SVGIG (reference sequence). This CDR3 is built from 13 residues. V lost 0 bases and J lost 9, with 14 bases in between. CDR3 bases: TGTGCCTGGAGTGTCTCCAGCACAGACAAAGCTTTCTTT. Amino acid sequence: CAWSVSSTDKAFF.

This clone ranks as medium-sized. The rearrangement links TRBV5-4 to TRBJ2-7; 9 bases are shared with TRBD1. The J segment lost 1 base and the V segment lost 4 bases, leaving 3 bases of the junction unmatched. This CDR3 has 14 residues. Germline values: CDR1 SGHNT, CDR2 YYREEE (reference sequence). CDR3 bases: TGTGCCAGCAGCCGAGGGACAGGGTCCTACGAGCAGTACTTC. This gives the protein CASSRGTGSYEQYF.

The genes are TRBV7-9 and TRBJ1-1; 8 nucleotides align to TRBD1. This CDR3 is built from 16 residues. Germline V gene sequence: CDR1 SEHNR, CDR2 FQNEAQ (reference sequence). V shed 5 bases, J shed 5 bases, and the junction held 13 bases outside the gene matches. Here the CDR3 DNA reads TGTGCCAGCAGCCCTCGGCCTACAGGGGGAGGGACTGAAGCTTTCTTT. It yields the protein CASSPRPTGGGTEAFF.

The rearrangement uses TRBV19 and TRBJ1-2; D possibly corresponds to TRBD1 (6 bases). V was cut by 1 base and J by 6 bases, with 15 bases left in between. The CDR3 extends over 15 amino acids. Looked up from germline, CDR1 is LNHDA and CDR2 is SQIVND (reference sequence). CDR3 DNA sequence: TGTGCCAGTAGTATAGGTCTACAGGGTTTGCATGGCTACACCTTC. The encoded protein is CASSIGLQGLHGYTF.

This chain joins TRBV6-1 and TRBJ1-2; 7 nucleotides match TRBD1. The CDR3 runs 15 residues. V shed 0 bases and J 3 bases; nucleotides not matched to a gene: 4. In germline, CDR1 is MNHNS, CDR2 SASEGT. CDR3 loop: CASSEASGGDYGYTF. In nucleotides, the CDR3 is TGTGCCAGCAGTGAAGCGTCAGGGGGTGACTATGGCTACACCTTC.

The chain is built from TRBV19 and TRBJ2-7; TRBD2 matches at 13 bases. Germline CDR1 LNHDA, CDR2 SQIVND (reference sequence). The J segment lost 4 bases and the V segment lost 4 bases, leaving 13 bases of the junction unmatched. CDR3 length equals 18 residues. This CDR3 is CASSRKSGTSGEVYEQYF. DNA of the CDR3: TGTGCCAGTAGTAGAAAATCCGGGACTAGCGGGGAGGTTTACGAGCAGTACTTC. The variable domain in full, completed from reference TRBV19 and TRBJ2-7, reads DGGITQSPKYLFRKEGQNVTLSCEQNLNHDAMYWYRQDPGQGLRLIYYSQIVNDFQKGDIAEGYSVSREKKESFPLTVTSAQKNPTAFYLCASSRKSGTSGEVYEQYFGPGTRLTVT.

The genes are TRBV15 and TRBJ1-3; a weak D match, TRBD1 (5 bases). The CDR3 length is 15 residues. Trimming removed 1 base at V and 3 bases at J, with 10 bases between. Germline V gene sequence: CDR1 LNHNV, CDR2 YYDKDF (reference sequence). CDR3 loop: CATSRGDQGGNTIYF. CDR3 DNA: TGTGCCACCAGCAGAGGAGATCAGGGTGGAAACACCATATATTTT.

The gene calls are TRBV7-2 and TRBJ1-5, with 8 bases lining up with TRBD1. The CDR3 spans 17 residues. CDR1 SGHTA and CDR2 FQGNSA come from the germline V gene. V gave up 2 bases and J gave up 1 base; unmatched junction bases: 7. The CDR3 coding sequence is TGTGCCAGCAGCTTAAGGTCAGGGGGCGGGAGCAATCAGCCCCAGCATTTT. Amino acid sequence: CASSLRSGGGSNQPQHF.

The chain links TRBV5-1 to TRBJ2-5; TRBD2 agrees at 14 bases. The CDR3 contains 17 residues. Germline CDR1 is SGHRS and CDR2 is YFSETQ. V gave up 0 bases and J gave up 2 bases; unmatched junction bases: 3. The CDR3 reads CASSLGRLAGGQETQYF. CDR3 sequence (DNA): TGCGCCAGCAGCTTGGGGAGACTAGCGGGGGGGCAAGAGACCCAGTACTTC. The full variable domain, in which reference TRBV5-1 and TRBJ2-5 provide the parts outside the CDR3, is KAGVTQTPRYLIKTRGQQVTLSCSPISGHRSVSWYQQTPGQGLQFLFEYFSETQRNKGNFPGRFSGRQFSNSRSEMNVSTLELGDSALYLCASSLGRLAGGQETQYFGPGTRLLVL.

V usage is TRBV6-5 and J usage is TRBJ2-7; D may be TRBD2 (5 bases). The length of the CDR3 is 11 residues. V gave up 5 bases and J gave up 5 bases, with 7 bases separating them. Germline-derived CDR1 and CDR2 are MNHEY and SVGAGI. The CDR3 loop reads CASSTRDEQYF. CDR3 sequence (DNA): TGTGCCAGCAGTACGAGGGACGAGCAGTACTTC.

CDR3 DNA sequence: TGTGCCAGCAGTTTGCAGTGGGAGACCCAGTACTTC. Protein sequence: CASSLQWETQYF. The rearrangement links TRBV12-3 or TRBV12-4 to TRBJ2-5, with D unresolved. This CDR3 has 12 amino acids. Trimming pared 3 bases from V and 5 bases from J, leaving 7 bases between.

The V and J genes are TRBV7-3 and TRBJ1-1; D unclear. CDR1 and CDR2 from the germline V gene are SGHTA and FQGTGA. V lost 5 bases and J 1 base, leaving 11 bases between the germline ends. The CDR3 is 14 residues long. CDR3 DNA sequence: TGTGCCAGCAGCCGAGGCCATTCGAACACTGAAGCTTTCTTT. Its protein is CASSRGHSNTEAFF.

The chain recombines TRBV29-1 with TRBJ2-7; D not certain. The CDR3 contains 13 residues. The germline gives CDR1 SQVTM, CDR2 ANQGSEA. V was pared by 1 base and J by 6 bases, with 13 bases between. Here the CDR3 reads CSVEGMSGVEQYF. The DNA for the CDR3 is TGCAGCGTTGAAGGTATGTCGGGTGTCGAGCAGTACTTC.

The genes are TRBV19 and TRBJ1-5; D not resolved. CDR1 and CDR2 (germline): LNHDA, SQIVND (reference sequence). There are 13 residues in the CDR3. V was trimmed by 2 bases and J by 4 bases, leaving 6 bases between them. The CDR3 bases are TGTGCCAGTAGTATAACGAGGAATCAGCCCCAGCATTTT. It encodes CASSITRNQPQHF.

The chain links TRBV13 to TRBJ2-7; D is uncertain. The CDR3 extends over 13 amino acids. V was clipped by 5 bases and J by 2 bases, with 10 bases between them. Germline V gives CDR1 PRHDT, CDR2 FYEKMQ (reference sequence). The CDR3 DNA reads TGTGCCAGCAGCCAGACACTCACCTACGAGCAGTACTTC. This gives the protein CASSQTLTYEQYF.

V and J are TRBV20-1 and TRBJ1-5; D is ambiguous. Germline V gives CDR1 DFQATT, CDR2 SNEGSKA (reference sequence). V dropped 3 bases and J dropped 0 bases, with 6 bases sitting between them. The CDR3 length is 13 residues. In nucleotides, the CDR3 is TGCAGTGCTAGTGACGGTAGCAATCAGCCCCAGCATTTT. Amino acids: CSASDGSNQPQHF.

A few counts support this clone. The rearrangement joins TRBV9 to TRBJ1-4; TRBD1 aligns across 7 bases. Germline V gene data show CDR1 as SGDLS and CDR2 as YYNGEE. With 4 bases clipped from V and 2 bases from J, the junction kept 17 bases outside the gene matches. The CDR3 consists of 19 residues. The CDR3 loop reads CASSPALRQGGVTNEKLFF. CDR3 nucleotides: TGTGCCAGCAGCCCCGCCTTAAGACAGGGAGGAGTGACTAATGAAAAACTGTTTTTT.

V and J are TRBV6-1 and TRBJ1-1, with a weak D call TRBD1 (6 bases). Germline V gives CDR1 MNHNS, CDR2 SASEGT. V was pared by 2 bases and J by 0 bases, with 10 bases between. The CDR3 sequence is 15 residues long. The DNA for the CDR3 is TGTGCCAGCAGTGAACCCGACAGGTTGAACACTGAAGCTTTCTTT. Protein: CASSEPDRLNTEAFF.

The chain links TRBV6-5 to TRBJ1-2; TRBD1 aligns across 9 bases. Germline lookup yields CDR1 MNHEY and CDR2 SVGAGI. The CDR3 is made up of 15 amino acids. The J segment lost 4 bases and the V segment lost 3 bases, leaving 6 bases of the junction unmatched. As DNA, the CDR3 is TGTGCCAGCAGTTATGATGGACAGGGGCGCTATGGCTACACCTTC. Translation: CASSYDGQGRYGYTF.

A single count supports this clone. CDR3 coding DNA: TGCAGCGTTCGAACAGGGGGCGGAAACACCATATATTTT. Amino acid sequence: CSVRTGGGNTIYF. The J gene is TRBJ1-3, the V gene TRBV29-1; 9 bases align to TRBD1. The germline V gene encodes CDR1 SQVTM and CDR2 ANQGSEA. The junction had 3 bases not matched to a gene; V was cut back by 5 bases and J by 4 bases. CDR3 length: 13 residues. The complete variable domain, with remaining parts taken from reference TRBV29-1 and TRBJ1-3, reads SAVISQKPSRDICQRGTSLTIQCQVDSQVTMMFWYRQQPGQSLTLIATANQGSEATYESGFVIDKFPISRPNLTFSTLTVSNMSPEDSSIYLCSVRTGGGNTIYFGEGSWLTVV.

In DNA form, the CDR3 reads TGTGCCAGCCAATCGGCGGGTACTAGCACAGATACGCAGTATTTT. Translated: CASQSAGTSTDTQYF. The V call is TRBV6-5, the J call TRBJ2-3, with D possibly TRBD2 on 5 matching bases. The germline gives CDR1 MNHEY, CDR2 SVGAGI. The length of the CDR3 is 15 residues. Trimming stripped 8 bases from V and 0 bases from J, with 15 bases between.

The chain carries TRBV27 and TRBJ2-7, with TRBD2 as a possible D gene (6 bases). V was clipped by 5 bases and J by 0 bases, with 17 bases between them. The CDR3 runs to 16 residues. Germline V lookup: CDR1 MNHEY, CDR2 SMNVEV (reference sequence). CDR3 bases: TGTGCCAGCAGTAGGATTAGCGGAAGAGTCTCCTACGAGCAGTACTTC. This translates into CASSRISGRVSYEQYF.

The gene calls are TRBV29-1 and TRBJ2-3, with D possibly matching TRBD1 (5 bases). The ends were cut back, 7 bases at V and 1 base at J, with 21 bases in the middle. CDR3 length: 16 residues. The germline CDR1 and CDR2 sequences are SQVTM and ANQGSEA. CDR3: CSADLLGLEGTDTQYF. The CDR3 DNA reads TGCAGCGCTGACCTTCTGGGGCTTGAAGGCACAGATACGCAGTATTTT.

The chain joins TRBV6-2 or TRBV6-3 to TRBJ2-1, with TRBD2 identical over 9 bases. CDR1 is MNHEY, CDR2 SVGEGT, per germline. CDR3 length equals 15 residues. V trimming: 1 base; J trimming: 8 bases; junction bases outside the gene matches: 6. The CDR3 DNA sequence: TGTGCCAGCAGTTACTTCGATAGCGGGAGATATGAGCAGTTCTTC. It is translated as CASSYFDSGRYEQFF.